This TCR beta chain was sequenced for a study of T cell changes during pregnancy in multiple sclerosis. Produced via immunoSEQ multiplex PCR; TCRdb's table is partial and in-frame only. The repertoire consists of approximately 46,000 clones, with less than 95% occurring once and the leading ten covering 2.9%. V gave up 3 bases and J gave up 2 bases; unmatched junction bases: 6. Germline-derived CDR1 and CDR2 are SGDLS and YYNGEE. This CDR3 has 15 residues. This receptor was obtained from a female donor with multiple sclerosis, enrolled in a pregnancy study. V is TRBV9 and J is TRBJ1-1; the match to TRBD1 covers 8 bases. This specimen consisted of CD8+ T cells from peripheral blood mononuclear cells, obtained in the second trimester of pregnancy. The CDR3 bases are TGTGCCAGCAGCGCCCGGACAGGGCTTAACACTGAAGCTTTCTTT. Residues: CASSARTGLNTEAFF.